A selection of T cell receptor beta chains follows, all from one sample in a study of T cells in Graves' hyperthyroidism and ophthalmopathy. One entry per CDR3 protein, called by TCRdb with MiXCR from the multiplex PCR reads. This table has hundreds of thousands of distinct CDR3 sequences, 14% to 15% appearing once. The sample taken for sequencing was blood. The receptors were sampled from a middle-aged woman with Graves' ophthalmopathy. Both conserved end residues are trimmed from each CDR3.

TRBJ2-5,TRBV27,ASSPMGLAGVQTQY
TRBJ1-5,TRBV13,ASRRQSQH
TRBJ1-5,TRBV7-8,ASSLVGGQGGQPQH
TRBJ2-7,TRBV6-1,ASSEVQQIRYEQY
TRBJ2-3,TRBV12-3/TRBV12-4,ASRRGDTQY
TRBJ2-5,TRBV7-6,ASSRQGFQETQY
TRBJ1-2,TRBV10-3,AISQQGYGYT
TRBJ1-2,TRBV7-9,ASSLGWGNGYT
TRBJ2-1,TRBV6-1,ASSQKPGPNSYNEQF
TRBJ2-2,TRBV7-2,ASSLRLAGSRGELF
TRBJ2-2,TRBV7-9,ASSLNFGPNTGELF
TRBJ1-2,TRBV11-1,ASSFRGGGNNYGYT
TRBJ1-5,TRBV28,ASSLQVYSNQPQH
TRBJ2-7,TRBV2,ASMGTSGSNEQY
TRBJ2-2,TRBV27,ATLWAAGSPGELF
TRBJ2-5,TRBV5-1,ASSLAQIQETQY
TRBJ1-1,TRBV28,ASKYELNTEAF
TRBJ2-3,TRBV12-3/TRBV12-4,ASSLAAGGADTDTQY
TRBJ2-5,TRBV28,ASAALGAGGETQY
TRBJ1-2,TRBV5-1,ASNEGQGSGYT
TRBJ2-6,TRBV29-1,SVTLERGANVLT
TRBJ1-1,TRBV5-1,ASSLEGNGNTEAF